The entry below gives a single T cell receptor beta chain sequence along with its context. The data originate from a study of blood T cell repertoires in COVID-19. As for the study in general: COVID-19 samples from acute and convalescent phases originated in the United States, Italy and Spain.

Original handling: Amplification of reference gene primers was used by the study to estimate nucleated cell counts. Assay: immunoSEQ multiplex PCR; the TCRdb copy retains only in-frame clones and omits some. V, J and clone size were drawn from that table, and D and trimming were deduced from the DNA. The table lists under 250,000 clones, roughly 84% of them singletons. The CDR3 consists of 16 residues. The V and J ends lost 5 bases and 2 bases, in that order; junction bases with no gene match: 10. The germline gives CDR1 SEHNR, CDR2 FQNEAQ (reference sequence). The genes are TRBV7-9 and TRBJ1-2; 8 bases align to TRBD1. This TCR was recovered from a woman aged 40 to 50 who had recovered from COVID-19. Sample: peripheral blood. CDR3 coding DNA: TGTGCCAGCAGCCCCTCCCCTGGGACAGGCAACTATGGCTACACCTTC. Amino acid sequence: CASSPSPGTGNYGYTF.